Sequencing of this T cell receptor (beta chain) was carried out in a study of blood T cell repertoires in COVID-19 (dated by TCRdb to about 2020). Context from the whole study: Collaborator samples came from the United States, Italy and Spain and covered acute and convalescent phases of COVID-19. The material from the prospective study consisted of cDNA or gDNA derived from T cells, B-cell-depleted T cells, or PBMCs. Where available, HLA class I and class II types were obtained from metadata supplied by the sample provider rather than from assay-based typing. The repertoires were made available in a free public database intended to serve as a resource for research on the immune response to SARS-CoV-2. Samples came from the ongoing ImmuneRACE study (first 160 participants) plus 1,254 subjects from 6 global collaborators. A de-identified subject ID, COVID-19 status, age in years and sex were almost always included in the sample metadata. Deeply sampled blood TCRbeta repertoires from subjects exposed to, actively infected with, or recovered from COVID-19 were included in the dataset. General study outcomes and caveats: The amount of clinical and demographic metadata varied by source and participant and was provided uncurated.

A few counts support this clone. The clone's antigen remains unknown. No clone much larger than this one lies a single base away; base qualities are absent. V is cut back by 6 bases and J by 2 bases, with 7 bases in the junction unmatched. The CDR3 measures 15 amino acids from cysteine to phenylalanine. Left in the record is the CDR3 DNA by itself, 45 bases read in frame from the first base. CDR1 MNHEY and CDR2 SVGAGI are derived from the germline V gene. Each collaborating institution followed its own protocols to collect whole blood in K2EDTA tubes. Collaborator samples were shipped for TCRbeta analysis as frozen whole blood, isolated PBMCs, or DNA extracted from either sample type. TCRbeta CDR3 regions were amplified from genomic DNA by means of the immunoSEQ Assay, a bias-controlled multiplex PCR. The study's own analysis went as follows. The number of nucleated cells in each sample was estimated from the amplification of reference gene primers within the assay. To quantify the absolute abundance of each unique TCRbeta CDR3 rearrangement, sequence reads were collapsed and filtered. Productive Simpson clonality was computed per sample as the square root of Simpson's diversity index over productive rearrangements. Sourced from immuneACCESS, this table was stored by TCRdb with only in-frame sequences that have V and J called. A share of the clones is absent; for the studies checked, an unresolved V gene accounts for under half, and the remainder has no known explanation. D and trimming come from the DNA, and the V and J calls and clone size come from that table. The sample table lists around 280,000 clones, around 81% of them with a count of one. The top ten clones comprise 4.1% of the sample.

Material: peripheral blood. The source is a woman between 45 and 65 years old with active or convalescent COVID-19. This sequence uses TRBV6-5 and TRBJ2-1, and TRBD2 matches 7 of the central bases. The CDR3 region has the sequence CASRPSGLAYNEQFF. The nucleotide sequence reads TGTGCCAGCAGGCCTAGCGGCCTAGCCTACAATGAGCAGTTCTTC.